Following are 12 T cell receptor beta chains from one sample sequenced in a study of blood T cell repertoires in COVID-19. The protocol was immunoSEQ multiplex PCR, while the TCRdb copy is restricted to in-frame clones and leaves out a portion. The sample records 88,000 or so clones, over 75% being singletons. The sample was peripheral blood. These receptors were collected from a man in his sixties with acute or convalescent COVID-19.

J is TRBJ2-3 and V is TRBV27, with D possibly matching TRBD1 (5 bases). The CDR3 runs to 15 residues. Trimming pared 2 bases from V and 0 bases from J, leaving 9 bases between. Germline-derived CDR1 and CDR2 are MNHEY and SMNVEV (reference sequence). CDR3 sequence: CASSLTGHSTDTQYF. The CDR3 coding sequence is TGTGCCAGCAGTTTAACAGGACATAGCACAGATACGCAGTATTTT.

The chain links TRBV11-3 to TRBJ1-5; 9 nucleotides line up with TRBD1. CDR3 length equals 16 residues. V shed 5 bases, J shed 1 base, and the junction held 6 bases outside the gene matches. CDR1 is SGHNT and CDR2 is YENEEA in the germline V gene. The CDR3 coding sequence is TGTGCCAGCAGCCCGTGGACAGGGGCCAGCAATCAGCCCCAGCATTTT. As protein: CASSPWTGASNQPQHF.

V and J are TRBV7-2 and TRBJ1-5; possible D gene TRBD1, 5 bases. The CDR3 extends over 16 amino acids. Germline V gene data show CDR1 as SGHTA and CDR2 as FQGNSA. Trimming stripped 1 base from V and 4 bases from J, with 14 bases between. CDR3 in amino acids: CASSLGLGRVNQPQHF. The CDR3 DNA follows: TGTGCCAGCAGCTTAGGTTTGGGCAGGGTGAATCAGCCCCAGCATTTT.

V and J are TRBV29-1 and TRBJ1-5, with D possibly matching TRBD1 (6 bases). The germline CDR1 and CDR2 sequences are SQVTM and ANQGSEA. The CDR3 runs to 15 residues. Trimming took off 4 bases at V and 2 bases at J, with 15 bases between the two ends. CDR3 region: CSVVQGGVGNQPQHF. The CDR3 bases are TGCAGCGTTGTACAGGGAGGGGTTGGCAATCAGCCCCAGCATTTT.

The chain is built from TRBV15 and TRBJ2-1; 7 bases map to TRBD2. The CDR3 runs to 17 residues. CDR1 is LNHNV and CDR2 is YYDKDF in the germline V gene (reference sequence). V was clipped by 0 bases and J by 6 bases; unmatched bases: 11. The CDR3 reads CATSRDRGEGPSNEQFF. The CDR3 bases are TGTGCCACCAGCAGAGATCGGGGGGAGGGCCCTAGCAATGAGCAGTTCTTC. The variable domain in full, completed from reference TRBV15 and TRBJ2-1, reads DAMVIQNPRYQVTQFGKPVTLSCSQTLNHNVMYWYQQKSSQAPKLLFHYYDKDFNNEADTPDNFQSRRPNTSFCFLDIRSPGLGDTAMYLCATSRDRGEGPSNEQFFGPGTRLTVL.

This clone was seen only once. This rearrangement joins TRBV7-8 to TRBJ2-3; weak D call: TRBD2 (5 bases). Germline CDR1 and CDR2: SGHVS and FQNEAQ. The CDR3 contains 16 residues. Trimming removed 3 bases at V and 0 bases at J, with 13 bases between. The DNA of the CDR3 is TGTGCCAGCAGCTTTGATGCGACGGGGAGCACAGATACGCAGTATTTT. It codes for CASSFDATGSTDTQYF.

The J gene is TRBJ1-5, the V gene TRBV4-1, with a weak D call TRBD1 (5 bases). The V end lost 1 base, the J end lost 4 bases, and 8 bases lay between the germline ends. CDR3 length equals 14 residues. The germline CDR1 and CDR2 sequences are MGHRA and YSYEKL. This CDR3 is CASSQARGNQPQHF. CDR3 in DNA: TGCGCCAGCAGCCAAGCACGGGGGAATCAGCCCCAGCATTTT.

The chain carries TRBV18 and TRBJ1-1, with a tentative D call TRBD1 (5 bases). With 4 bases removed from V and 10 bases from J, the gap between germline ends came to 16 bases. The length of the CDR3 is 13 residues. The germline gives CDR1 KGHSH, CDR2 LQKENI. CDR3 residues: CASSLPGGRRAFF. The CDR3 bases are TGTGCCAGCTCACTGCCGGGGGGTAGGCGAGCTTTCTTT.

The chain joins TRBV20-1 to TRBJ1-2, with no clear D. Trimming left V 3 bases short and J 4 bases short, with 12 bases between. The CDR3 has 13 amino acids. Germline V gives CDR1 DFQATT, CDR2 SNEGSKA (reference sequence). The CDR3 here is CSASYPGTYGYTF. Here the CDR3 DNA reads TGCAGTGCTAGTTATCCGGGAACCTATGGCTACACCTTC.

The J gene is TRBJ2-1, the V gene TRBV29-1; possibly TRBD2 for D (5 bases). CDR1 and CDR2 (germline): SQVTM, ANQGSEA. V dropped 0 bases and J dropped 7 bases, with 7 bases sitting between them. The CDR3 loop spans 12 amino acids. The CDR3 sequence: CSVEETGNEQFF. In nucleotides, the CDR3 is TGCAGCGTTGAAGAAACGGGGAATGAGCAGTTCTTC.

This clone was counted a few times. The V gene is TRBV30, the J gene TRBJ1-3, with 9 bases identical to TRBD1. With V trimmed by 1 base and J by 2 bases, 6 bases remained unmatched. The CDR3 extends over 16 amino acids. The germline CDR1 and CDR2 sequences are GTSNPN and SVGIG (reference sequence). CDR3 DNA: TGTGCCTGGAGTGCTTTAACAGGGGGCGCTGGAAACACCATATATTTT. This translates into CAWSALTGGAGNTIYF. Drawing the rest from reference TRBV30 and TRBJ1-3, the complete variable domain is SQTIHQWPATLVQPVGSPLSLECTVEGTSNPNLYWYRQAAGRGLQLLFYSVGIGQISSEVPQNLSASRPQDRQFILSSKKLLLSDSGFYLCAWSALTGGAGNTIYFGEGSWLTVV.

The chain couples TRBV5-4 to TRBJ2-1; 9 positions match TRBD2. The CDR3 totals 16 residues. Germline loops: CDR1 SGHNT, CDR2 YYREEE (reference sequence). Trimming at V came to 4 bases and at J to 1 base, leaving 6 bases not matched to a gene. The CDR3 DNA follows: TGTGCCAGCAGCCAAAGAGCGGGAGGATCCTACAATGAGCAGTTCTTC. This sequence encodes CASSQRAGGSYNEQFF.